This is a list of T cell receptor beta chains from one sample in a study of blood T cells in healthy people across ages. TCRdb itself ran the 5' RACE reads through MiXCR, one entry per CDR3 protein. The sample contains about 580,000 distinct CDR3 sequences, around half of which appear only once. Sequenced: blood. The receptors shown here come from a man older than 75 in good health. Both conserved end residues are part of each CDR3. Each record gives: J gene, D gene, CDR3 length, clone size, V gene, CDR3 DNA, CDR3 protein. The D gene is left open where the match is weak. Rows may omit the clone size; those that give it use once, few, many or a size class.

>TRBJ1-2|.|13|.|TRBV10-3
TGTGCCATCAGTGAGCGTACCTACTTCGGCTACACCTTC
CAISERTYFGYTF
>TRBJ2-2|.|14|once|TRBV7-2
TGTGCCAGCAGCTTAGAGACAGGCTCCAGGGAGCTGTTTTTT
CASSLETGSRELFF
>TRBJ2-7|.|14|.|TRBV20-1
TGCAGTGCCCGCCGCCCGAGTTTAAGGAACGAGCAGTACTTC
CSARRPSLRNEQYF
>TRBJ2-7|.|14|few|TRBV20-1
TGCAGTGCTAGGGACCAGACTAGGTCCTACGAGCAGTACTTC
CSARDQTRSYEQYF
>TRBJ1-2|.|13|few|TRBV3-1
TGTGCCAGCAGCCCCCGGGGGGCACCGGGCTACACCTTC
CASSPRGAPGYTF
>TRBJ2-2|.|12|once|TRBV7-2
TGTGCCAGCAGCTTAGACCCCGGGGAGCTGTTTTTT
CASSLDPGELFF
>TRBJ2-7|.|14|.|TRBV5-8
TGTGCCAGCAGCCCCGGCGTGTTTGCCTACGAGCAGTACTTC
CASSPGVFAYEQYF
>TRBJ2-4|TRBD2|12|.|TRBV27
TGTGCCAGCAGTTTAGGGGGGGATAAGCAGTACTTC
CASSLGGDKQYF
>TRBJ2-1|TRBD2|15|.|TRBV12-3/TRBV12-4
TGTGCCAGCAGTTTAGGGGGACTAGCGGGGAATGAGCAGTTCTTC
CASSLGGLAGNEQFF
>TRBJ2-5|TRBD2|16|few|TRBV9
TGTGCCAGCAGCGTAGGCGGGGGAGGAGTCCAAGAGACCCAGTACTTC
CASSVGGGGVQETQYF
>TRBJ1-1|.|15|.|TRBV12-3/TRBV12-4
TGTGCCAGCAGTTTCGGCCGGGTTGGGGACACTGAAGCTTTCTTT
CASSFGRVGDTEAFF